This TCR beta chain derives from a study of cytomegalovirus exposure and HLA in healthy donors (TCRdb year 2017). The study in broad terms: In an earlier analysis of around 540 of the donors, less than 350 Gb of sequence data and just under 120 million unique TCR beta sequences from roughly 180 million T cells were reported. The number of donors typed differed by locus, with roughly 620-630 for A, B, C, DRB1 and DQB1, 522 for DQA1, over 600 for DPA1, and 400 to 490 for DPB1. On average, roughly 240,000 unique TCR beta nucleotide sequences were sequenced per donor among some 430 genotyped donors of the cohort, with roughly 18% of those sequences being non-productive. Donor age, sex, ethnicity and CMV serostatus were compiled alongside the repertoire data. The later analysis used no new phenotypic data to find candidate immune exposures, relying instead on TCR beta sequences and their occurrence across donors. Genome-wide SNP genotypes for about 55% of the roughly 670 donors were used in a later genetic analysis, which treated that subset as a discovery cohort. In an earlier analysis of roughly 580 of the donors, high-throughput TCR beta sequencing was used to judge whether each TCR beta V gene segment behaved as functional or pseudogenic. All discovery cohort repertoires had been generated on a single sequencing platform. HLA typing included class I and class II loci at four-digit resolution. In addition to the first cohort of around 670 subjects, a separate validation cohort of 120 different subjects was used. The T cell repertoires of several hundred subjects were profiled by immunosequencing and related to cytomegalovirus serostatus. High-throughput TCR immunosequencing, statistical association of individual TCRs with disease status, and machine learning were combined to predict cytomegalovirus infection status. Of the 350 to 450 genotyped donors, about 80% fell in the genetic ancestry cluster associated with self-reported Caucasian donors. In a later analysis, previously published TCR beta repertoires from roughly 710 donors were re-analyzed and high-resolution HLA genotyping was added so that TCR occurrence patterns could be studied. An early release that covered around 590 HLA-typed donors contained approximately 320 gigabases of sequencing data and approximately 85 million unique TCR sequences. A handful of DR-DQ haplotypes were handled as single units for association and clustering because linkage in the cohort was strong. The aim of the study was to test whether cataloging public T cell receptors could identify signatures of past pathogen exposure.

From its cysteine to its phenylalanine, the CDR3 spans 15 amino acids. Here the CDR3 DNA is all that survives: 45 bases in frame from base 1. Trimming removed 3 bases from V and 1 base from J, leaving 10 bases between the germline ends. CDR1 and CDR2 (MDHEN, SYDVKM) derive from the germline V gene. For this clone: No antigen is known for it. No much larger clone exists at a distance of one base, and base qualities are not known.

Points the paper makes about the study in general: The study listed 170 or so TCR beta chains as associated with cytomegalovirus. In a later genetic analysis, a missense DCLRE1C variant was associated with V-gene and J-gene trimming of TCR beta chains, and the association was replicated in an independent cohort. A later analysis found that most CMV-associated TCR beta chains appeared HLA-restricted, with HLA associations seemingly driven largely by CMV exposure. A later genetic analysis reported fewer N-insertions in productive TCRs among donors in an Asian-associated ancestry cluster than the roughly 700-donor mean. When HLA alleles, especially DR and DQ, strongly co-occurred, attributing TCR associations to individual alleles was difficult. A few of the identified cytomegalovirus-associated TCR beta chains were confirmed in vitro to be specific for cytomegalovirus antigens. In a later analysis, several top co-occurrence clusters were reported to appear linked to parvovirus B19, influenza, CMV and Epstein-Barr virus. In a later analysis, TCR association rates were found to vary across HLA loci, with the most associated TCRs seen for DRB1 alleles and the fewest for HLA-C alleles. Linkage disequilibrium might explain the correlated functional status among segregating V segments, but an unknown experimental factor could not be ruled out. CMV serostatus was the only immune exposure information available for the cohort. A group of highly shared sequence variants was considered likely to be a technical artifact of the sequencing pipeline. The classifier was reported to diagnose cytomegalovirus status with high specificity and sensitivity in both the original cohort and the validation cohort. In a later analysis, around 17,000 TCR beta sequences were associated with specific HLA alleles at a false discovery rate of 0.05. The 87-base-pair reads could not distinguish some IMGT-functional V segments, including TRBV6-2 and TRBV6-3, so those segments were excluded. The earlier analysis of fewer than 750 of the donors excluded over 15 rarely observed V segments, including chromosome 9 orphons, because counts were too low. This cohort had only TCR beta chains sequenced, and the lack of alpha or paired-chain data limited which features could be detected. In a later analysis, HLA-associated TCR beta chains were found to be more clonally expanded and to have lower generation probabilities than equally common non-associated chains. Broadly in line with IMGT annotations, most TCR beta V segments showed up in productive rearrangements about 87% or about 30% of the time in an earlier analysis of under 700 of the donors. While some public TCRs were present in many individuals, most TCR sequences turned up only very rarely across donors. Because some donors lacked HLA typing at each locus, the association tests relied only on the typed subset. The authors suggested that the approach could potentially be generalized to other disease states and immunological phenotypes. Sequencing depth was assumed to be roughly uniform across donors in the presence/absence analyses, though that assumption may not hold. A further reported finding was that TCR beta sequences accurately predicted the HLA-A and HLA-B alleles for most subjects in the first cohort.

Libraries were made using the immunoSEQ multiplex PCR assay. A mixture of 60 forward primers for TCR Vbeta segments and 13 reverse primers for TCR Jbeta segments was used in the multiplex PCR. The CDR3 region of rearranged TCR beta genes was amplified from genomic DNA by a multiplex PCR assay. On the Illumina HiSeq System, the amplified TCR beta libraries were sequenced as 87-base-pair reads. The paper's data handling went like this. A later analysis counted around 72 million unique TCR beta chains across the 640 or so repertoires, and some 11 million of these chains were shared by at least two donors. To remove PCR and sequencing errors, raw reads were error-corrected and collapsed into unique sequences using a nearest-neighbor algorithm that merged closely related sequences. To assign V, D and J gene segments, CDR3 sequences were aligned to IMGT reference sequences. For a sequence to be retained, a match of at least six nucleotides to both a V gene segment and a J gene segment was required. Rearrangements were called productive when the CDR3 lacked stop codons and stayed in frame with V and J; all others were non-productive. Following IMGT convention, CDR3 was defined as the stretch from the second conserved V-encoded cysteine to the conserved J-encoded phenylalanine. The earlier analysis of 500 to 750 of the donors excluded any sequence lacking an unambiguous match to a single V gene segment. An earlier analysis of a few hundred of the donors called V segments functional above 56.7% productive rearrangements and segregating when the between-donor standard deviation exceeded 5%. A statistical classification framework was built to diagnose cytomegalovirus status from the catalog of TCR beta chain sequences. A later analysis assigned V and J genes by comparing TCR nucleotide sequences with IMGT/GENE-DB human TR gene sequences. Using the TCRdist pipeline, a later analysis assigned CDR3 sequences along with most-parsimonious VDJ recombination scenarios. A later analysis defined each TCR beta chain by its CDR3 amino acid sequence plus V-gene family, and excluded reads lacking a unique V-gene family. A later analysis removed 550 to 650 highly shared, low-generation-probability nucleotide sequences to deal with suspected cross-contamination and a sequencing artifact. A later analysis calculated a clonal expansion index for each public chain from normalized within-repertoire ranks of inferred template counts. In a later analysis, generation probabilities were computed with a VDJ recombination model fitted to out-of-frame rearrangements, and the resulting probabilities were checked against IGoR. A later analysis scored TCR-TCR, TCR-HLA and TCR-CMV co-occurrence with hypergeometric tests, applying a repertoire-size bias correction to TCR pairs. To estimate false discovery rates, a later analysis permuted the HLA or CMV assignments 20 times. A later analysis grouped co-occurring TCRs with DBSCAN, adding TCRdist sequence similarity when clustering within HLA-allele-positive subsets. For co-occurrence clustering, repertoires with fewer than 30,000 or more than 120,000 public chains were excluded, along with a handful of repertoires with anomalous nucleotide sharing. As stored in TCRdb, this immuneACCESS dataset retains in-frame rearrangements with V and J assigned. A fraction of the clones does not appear; measured against another copy, unresolved V genes explain less than half of the discrepancy, and the remainder lacks a known reason. The D gene and trimming were derived from the DNA, and the V and J assignments and clone size from that table. Within this sample are under 40,000 clones, with around three quarters of them counted one time only. In total, the top ten clones hold 5% to 6.5% of the sample.

The cohort was made up of approximately 670 healthy bone marrow donors. All cohort members were sampled while nominally healthy, although unrecorded immune exposures were likely present. The donor was CMV seronegative and was included in the group of around 320 seronegative cohort members. Each donor provided a peripheral blood sample, and peripheral blood mononuclear cells were used for TCR beta sequencing. The Qiagen DNeasy Blood Extraction Kit was used to extract genomic DNA from the blood cell samples. Sequencing was carried out using PBMCs. The chain is made from TRBV28 and TRBJ1-5; perhaps TRBD1 is the D gene, with 6 bases matching. This sequence originates from a male donor in good health and CMV-seronegative. At the DNA level, the sequence is TGTGCCAGCAGTTTGCCGGACAGAAGCAATCAGCCCCAGCATTTT. Its protein reads: CASSLPDRSNQPQHF.